This TCR beta chain was captured by sequencing in a study of CD8+ T cells in alopecia areata. On the study more broadly: Skin grafts from roughly 6-13-month-old C3H/HeJ donors with spontaneous alopecia were placed on roughly 6-10-week-old female C3H/HeJ mice.

This clone has ten or more counts. Antigen specificity is unknown. The genes are named according to mouse. RNA was isolated and reverse transcribed to cDNA, the sequencing template. The data were produced by immunoSEQ multiplex PCR, yet TCRdb's version contains in-frame clones alone and is incomplete. The record shows approximately 280,000 clones for this sample, with no singletons present. Markers including CD4, CD8alpha, NKG2D and NKG2ACE guided sorting of pooled cutaneous lymph node cells. Overall study results and limits: Greater clonality was observed in lesional scalp samples, especially alopecia totalis/universalis, versus normal scalp. Scalp sample data also include resident alphabeta T cells from normal skin.

The receptor was isolated from a C3H/HeJ mouse with alopecia areata. This strain has MHC haplotype H2-k. Material for sequencing was CD4+ T cells sorted from a lymph node.

The CDR3 protein is CASSLRGNYAEQFF. The sequenced part of the CDR3 DNA is TGTGCTAGCAGTCTCAGGGGGAACTATGCT. The chain couples TRBV17 to TRBJ2-1; 7 nucleotides align to TRBD1. The read terminates 4 residues before the CDR3 end, so the remaining end is supplied by the germline J gene. The V and J ends lost 5 bases and 1 base, in that order; junction bases with no gene match: 2. This CDR3 comprises 14 residues. The germline gives CDR1 MNHDT, CDR2 YYDKIL.